The 15 T cell receptor beta chains listed next were all sequenced from one sample in a study of T cells after yellow fever vaccination. MiXCR, run by TCRdb on the 5' RACE reads, gives a single entry per CDR3 protein. The sample holds 170,000 or so distinct CDR3 sequences; 6.2% are singletons and the top ten take nearly 3%. Sample: CD4+ T cells sorted from PBMCs, taken on the day of the first yellow fever vaccination. Receptors were obtained from a man between 18 and 35 years old who received the YFV17D yellow fever vaccine.

This clonotype was seen many times. A much larger clone differs by one base, so this may be a read error. J is TRBJ2-3 and V is TRBV28; perhaps TRBD2 as D (6 bases). This CDR3 has 12 residues. Germline values: CDR1 MDHEN, CDR2 SYDVKM. The V and J ends lost 4 bases and 4 bases respectively, with 6 bases between them. For the CDR3, the DNA is TGTGCCAGCAGTTGGGGGGCAGATACGCAGTATTTT. The encoded protein is CASSWGADTQYF.

There are many counts of this clonotype. The rearrangement uses TRBV5-1 and TRBJ2-5, with 7 nucleotides matching TRBD2. Unmatched junction bases numbered 2, after V lost 3 bases and J lost 3 bases. The germline V gene has CDR1 SGHRS and CDR2 YFSETQ. There are 13 residues in the CDR3. The CDR3 spells CASSSGLEETQYF. As DNA, the CDR3 is TGCGCCAGCAGCTCCGGACTAGAAGAGACCCAGTACTTC.

The chain links TRBV6-5 to TRBJ1-2; D is uncertain. V was trimmed by 7 bases and J by 1 base, leaving 16 bases between them. The CDR3 length is 15 residues. Germline V gives CDR1 MNHEY, CDR2 SVGAGI. The DNA for the CDR3 is TGTGCCAGCACTCCTCTAGCCCGGGTTAACTATGGCTACACCTTC. It specifies CASTPLARVNYGYTF.

The gene calls are TRBV20-1 and TRBJ2-5; 12 nucleotides agree with TRBD2. This CDR3 contains 18 residues. Looked up from germline, CDR1 is DFQATT and CDR2 is SNEGSKA (reference sequence). The V and J ends lost 5 bases and 5 bases, in that order; junction bases with no gene match: 18. The CDR3 is CSAPGLAGGQAGLETQYF. The DNA for the CDR3 is TGCAGTGCTCCGGGGCTAGCGGGGGGGCAGGCCGGCCTGGAGACCCAGTACTTC.

This chain's CDR3 is CASSPGGTATYNEQFF. In DNA form, the CDR3 reads TGCGCCAGCAGCCCCGGCGGGACTGCAACGTACAATGAGCAGTTCTTC. This rearrangement joins TRBV5-1 to TRBJ2-1, with a weak D call TRBD2 (6 bases). Germline CDR1 and CDR2: SGHRS and YFSETQ. V shed 4 bases and J shed 4 bases, with 18 bases lying between them. The CDR3 runs 16 residues.

This clonotype was detected many times. V is TRBV7-2 and J is TRBJ1-2; D might be TRBD1 (5 bases). The germline gives CDR1 SGHTA, CDR2 FQGNSA. CDR3 length: 13 amino acids. Trimming took 0 bases from V and 8 from J, leaving 10 bases between them. The CDR3 reads CASSLAGGKGYTF. The CDR3 bases are TGTGCCAGCAGCTTAGCGGGGGGTAAAGGCTACACCTTC.

The J gene is TRBJ2-7, the V gene TRBV10-3; maybe TRBD2 (6 bases). Trimming took 0 bases from V and 6 from J, leaving 9 bases between them. Germline V CDR1 and CDR2: ENHRY, SYGVKD. This CDR3 has 13 amino acids. DNA for the CDR3: TGTGCCATCAGTGAGTCGGAGGGCGGCGAGCAGTACTTC. As protein: CAISESEGGEQYF.

This clonotype was seen a few times. Its ends do not fully match the called genes, so a read error is possible. This chain uses TRBV12-3 or TRBV12-4 with TRBJ1-5; 7 nucleotides line up with TRBD1. The CDR3 totals 14 residues. CDR3 bases: TGTGCCAGCAGCAATGACAGGGCCAATCGGCCCCAGCATTTT. Its translation is CASSNDRANRPQHF.

This clonotype was seen only a few times. The rearrangement uses TRBV5-4 and TRBJ1-4, with 7 bases identical to TRBD1. Germline trimming cut 4 bases from V and 8 bases from J; bases unmatched to any gene: 11. The CDR3 consists of 15 residues. Germline lookup yields CDR1 SGHNT and CDR2 YYREEE (reference sequence). The CDR3 sequence is CASSPAGTVVEKLFF. CDR3 DNA: TGTGCCAGCAGCCCGGCCGGGACAGTAGTAGAAAAACTGTTTTTT. The full variable domain, completed using reference TRBV5-4 and TRBJ1-4, is ETGVTQSPTHLIKTRGQQVTLRCSSQSGHNTVSWYQQALGQGPQFIFQYYREEENGRGNFPPRFSGLQFPNYSSELNVNALELDDSALYLCASSPAGTVVEKLFFGSGTQLSVL.

The sample holds a few counts of this clonotype. The chain joins TRBV20-1 to TRBJ1-5; TRBD1 aligns across 10 bases. The CDR3 totals 17 residues. V lost 5 bases to trimming and J lost 0 bases; unmatched junction nucleotides: 10. The germline V gene has CDR1 DFQATT and CDR2 SNEGSKA (reference sequence). CDR3 DNA: TGCAGTGCTGCCCGGGGACAGGGGATCTTTAGCAATCAGCCCCAGCATTTT. Its translation: CSAARGQGIFSNQPQHF.

This clonotype was found many times. CDR3 region: CATSRDLGQGFDEKLFF. CDR3 coding DNA: TGTGCCACCAGCAGAGATTTGGGACAGGGGTTCGATGAAAAACTGTTTTTT. The rearrangement links TRBV15 to TRBJ1-4; 10 positions agree with TRBD1. CDR1 and CDR2 from the germline V gene are LNHNV and YYDKDF (reference sequence). Trimming removed 0 bases from V and 6 bases from J; junction bases left unmatched: 7. The CDR3 loop spans 17 amino acids.

This clonotype has more than one count but fewer than ten. V is TRBV4-3 and J is TRBJ2-2; D gene unclear. Trimming stripped 0 bases from V and 5 bases from J, with 16 bases between. This CDR3 has 17 amino acids. Germline assignment: CDR1 LGHNA and CDR2 YSLEER. The CDR3 spells CASSQDSSTQRTGELFF. For the CDR3, the DNA is TGCGCCAGCAGCCAAGATTCCTCAACCCAGAGGACCGGGGAGCTGTTTTTT.

The chain employs TRBV6-1 and TRBJ2-7; D not certain. The CDR3 runs 14 residues. The ends were cut back, 3 bases at V and 3 bases at J, with 12 bases in the middle. Per germline, CDR1 MNHNS and CDR2 SASEGT. CDR3 sequence reads: CASSERERIYEQYF. For the CDR3, the DNA is TGTGCCAGCAGTGAGAGAGAGCGTATCTACGAGCAGTACTTC.

This sequence joins TRBV7-3 and TRBJ1-1, with D hard to call. Between the trimmed V and J ends, which lost 3 bases and 4 bases, there was a span of 9 bases. The germline gives CDR1 SGHTA, CDR2 FQGTGA. This CDR3 region has 13 residues. The CDR3 is CASSLDPSTEAFF. CDR3 in DNA: TGTGCCAGCAGCTTGGACCCGTCCACTGAAGCTTTCTTT. Variable domain in full (rest from reference TRBV7-3 and TRBJ1-1): GAGVSQTPSNKVTEKGKYVELRCDPISGHTALYWYRQSLGQGPEFLIYFQGTGAADDSGLPNDRFFAVRPEGSVSTLKIQRTERGDSAVYLCASSLDPSTEAFFGQGTRLTVV.

A single count supports this clonotype. A much larger clone is a single base away; this may be a read error. The V gene is TRBV3-1, the J gene TRBJ1-5, with D perhaps TRBD1 (6 bases). CDR1 is LGHDT and CDR2 is YNNKEL in the germline V gene (reference sequence). The CDR3 contains 15 residues. The CDR3 sequence: CACSQVAGENQPQHF. Here the CDR3 DNA reads TGTGCCTGCAGCCAAGTGGCAGGGGAAAATCAGCCCCAGCATTTT.